Presented here are 13 T cell receptor beta chains from one specimen sequenced in a study of siplizumab effects on memory and regulatory T cells. TCRdb keeps only in-frame clones here, not all; method: immunoSEQ multiplex PCR. The data contain 100,000 or so clones, roughly nine tenths of them singletons. The source material was Tregs sorted from blood. These TCRs come from a human donor in good health.

V is TRBV7-6 and J is TRBJ2-3, with 10 bases that match TRBD2. Germline V gene sequence: CDR1 SGHVS, CDR2 FNYEAQ. There are 16 residues in the CDR3. With 5 bases clipped from V and 3 bases from J, the junction kept 8 bases outside the gene matches. The CDR3 sequence is CASSLMPSGRTDTQYF. The CDR3 bases are TGTGCCAGCAGCCTTATGCCTAGCGGGAGAACAGATACGCAGTATTTT.

V is TRBV7-9 and J is TRBJ2-7; D call uncertain. The CDR3 spans 11 residues. Looked up from germline, CDR1 is SEHNR and CDR2 is FQNEAQ (reference sequence). Trimming removed 5 bases from V and 2 bases from J, with 4 bases in between. The CDR3: CASSQAYEQYF. The DNA for the CDR3 is TGTGCCAGCAGCCAAGCCTACGAGCAGTACTTC.

This chain links TRBV5-6 with TRBJ2-3; D is possibly TRBD1 (6 bases). The CDR3 totals 15 residues. Trimming cost V 0 bases and J 5 bases, with 13 bases left between them. Germline V gene lookup returns CDR1 SGHDT and CDR2 YYEEEE. CDR3 sequence reads: CASSLGPGAGDTQYF. CDR3 nucleotide sequence: TGTGCCAGCAGCTTGGGGCCAGGGGCGGGAGATACGCAGTATTTT.

This rearrangement joins TRBV6-6 to TRBJ2-2; D possibly corresponds to TRBD2 (5 bases). This CDR3 is 15 amino acids long. Germline CDR1 reads MNHNY; CDR2 reads SVGAGI (reference sequence). Deletions cut 2 bases from V and 3 bases from J, with 10 bases between. CDR3 coding DNA: TGTGCCAGCAGTTACGCTAGCTCATACACCGGGGAGCTGTTTTTT. Its translation is CASSYASSYTGELFF.

The chain couples TRBV13 to TRBJ2-1, with 12 nucleotides matching TRBD2. The V gene end was trimmed by 5 bases and the J gene end by 7 bases; junction bases not matched to a gene: 6. Per the germline V gene, CDR1 is PRHDT and CDR2 is FYEKMQ (reference sequence). The CDR3 spans 15 residues. The CDR3, as DNA: TGTGCCAGCAGCAAGACTAGCGGGGGACGTAATGAGCAGTTCTTC. Its translation is CASSKTSGGRNEQFF.

The genes are TRBV23-1 and TRBJ1-5; D gene uncertain. TRBV23-1 is treated as an ORF (open reading frame) with a function not yet certain. The V gene lost 0 bases and the J gene lost 4 bases, with 13 bases spanning the gap. This CDR3 has 16 residues. CDR3 sequence: CASSQSKTLPNQPQHF. CDR3 coding DNA: TGCGCCAGCAGTCAATCGAAGACGTTACCGAATCAGCCCCAGCATTTT.

The chain recombines TRBV5-6 with TRBJ1-2; possible D gene TRBD1, 5 bases. V was cut by 4 bases and J by 4 bases, with 8 bases left in between. CDR1 is SGHDT, CDR2 YYEEEE, per germline. The CDR3 extends over 12 amino acids. The CDR3 loop is CASSVGPYGYTF. CDR3 nucleotide sequence: TGTGCCAGCAGCGTGGGGCCCTATGGCTACACCTTC.

The chain recombines TRBV6-5 with TRBJ2-2, with 8 bases matching TRBD2. CDR1 is MNHEY and CDR2 is SVGAGI in the germline V gene. The CDR3 has 12 residues. V lost 6 bases and J lost 6; bases outside the gene matches: 0. The CDR3 region has the DNA TGTGCCAGCAGGACTAGCGCCGGGGAGCTGTTTTTT. It codes for CASRTSAGELFF.

With respect to this clone: The junction shows a germline mismatch at one end, possibly a read error. The rearrangement uses TRBV7-7 and TRBJ2-1; 9 nucleotides align to TRBD2. Germline loops: CDR1 SSHAT, CDR2 FNYEAQ (reference sequence). This CDR3 has 16 residues. The CDR3 is CASSLDLAGTENEQFF. The CDR3 DNA reads TGTGCTAGCAGCTTAGATCTAGCGGGAACGGAGAATGAGCAGTTCTTC.

V gene TRBV7-3 combines with J gene TRBJ2-1; 8 positions agree with TRBD2. Germline assignment: CDR1 SGHTA and CDR2 FQGTGA. Trimming at V came to 3 bases and at J to 1 base, leaving 8 bases not matched to a gene. This CDR3 has 17 amino acids. The CDR3 DNA is TGTGCCAGCAGCTTTAACGGGGCTAGCGGGTCCTACAATGAGCAGTTCTTC. It codes for CASSFNGASGSYNEQFF. Variable domain in full (rest from reference TRBV7-3 and TRBJ2-1): GAGVSQTPSNKVTEKGKYVELRCDPISGHTALYWYRQSLGQGPEFLIYFQGTGAADDSGLPNDRFFAVRPEGSVSTLKIQRTERGDSAVYLCASSFNGASGSYNEQFFGPGTRLTVL.

The rearrangement uses TRBV7-6 and TRBJ2-5; D is unresolved. This CDR3 contains 11 residues. Trimming took 5 bases from V and 10 from J, leaving 11 bases between them. CDR1 SGHVS and CDR2 FNYEAQ come from the germline V gene. The CDR3 spells CASSPREVQYF. In DNA form, the CDR3 reads TGTGCCAGCAGCCCAAGAGAGGTCCAGTACTTC.

The chain uses TRBV7-9 and TRBJ1-1; no reliable D call. V gave up 0 bases and J gave up 1 base, with 9 bases separating them. The CDR3 covers 15 residues. The germline V gene encodes CDR1 SEHNR and CDR2 FQNEAQ (reference sequence). The CDR3: CASSLAAPWNTEAFF. CDR3 nucleotide sequence: TGTGCCAGCAGCTTAGCGGCACCGTGGAACACTGAAGCTTTCTTT.

This sequence joins TRBV7-9 and TRBJ2-7; D is possibly TRBD1 (5 bases). Per germline, CDR1 SEHNR and CDR2 FQNEAQ (reference sequence). The CDR3 consists of 14 residues. Trimming took 1 base from V and 1 from J, leaving 8 bases between them. Here the CDR3 DNA reads TGTGCCAGCAGCTTAGGCGCAGGGTCCTACGAGCAGTACTTC. Amino acid sequence: CASSLGAGSYEQYF.